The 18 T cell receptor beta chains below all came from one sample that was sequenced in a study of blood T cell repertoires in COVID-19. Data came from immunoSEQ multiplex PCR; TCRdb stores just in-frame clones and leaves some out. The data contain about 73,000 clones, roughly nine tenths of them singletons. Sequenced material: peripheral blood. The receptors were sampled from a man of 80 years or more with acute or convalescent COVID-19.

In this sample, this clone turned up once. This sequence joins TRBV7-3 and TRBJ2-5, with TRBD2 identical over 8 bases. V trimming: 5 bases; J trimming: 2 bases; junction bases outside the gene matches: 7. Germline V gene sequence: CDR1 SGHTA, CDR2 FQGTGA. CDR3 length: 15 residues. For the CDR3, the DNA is TGTGCCAGCAGCGTCCTAGCGGGCGATCAAGAGACCCAGTACTTC. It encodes CASSVLAGDQETQYF.

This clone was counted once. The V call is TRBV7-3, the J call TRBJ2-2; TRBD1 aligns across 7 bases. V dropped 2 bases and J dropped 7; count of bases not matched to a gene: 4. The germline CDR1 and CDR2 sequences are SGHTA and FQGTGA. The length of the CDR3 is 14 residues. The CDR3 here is CASSLLQGSGELFF. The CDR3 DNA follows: TGTGCCAGCAGCTTATTACAGGGGAGCGGGGAGCTGTTTTTT.

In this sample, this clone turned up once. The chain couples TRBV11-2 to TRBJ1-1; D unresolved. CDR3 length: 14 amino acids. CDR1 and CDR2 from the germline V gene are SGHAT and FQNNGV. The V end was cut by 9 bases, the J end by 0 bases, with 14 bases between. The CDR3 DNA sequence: TGTGCCAGTACCGGAGTAGGTCTGAACACTGAAGCTTTCTTT. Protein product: CASTGVGLNTEAFF.

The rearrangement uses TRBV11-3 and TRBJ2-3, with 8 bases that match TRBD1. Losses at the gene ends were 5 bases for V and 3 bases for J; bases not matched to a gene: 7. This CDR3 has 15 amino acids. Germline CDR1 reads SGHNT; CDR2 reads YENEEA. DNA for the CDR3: TGTGCCAGCAGCCGAGGACAGGGTGGGACAGATACGCAGTATTTT. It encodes CASSRGQGGTDTQYF.

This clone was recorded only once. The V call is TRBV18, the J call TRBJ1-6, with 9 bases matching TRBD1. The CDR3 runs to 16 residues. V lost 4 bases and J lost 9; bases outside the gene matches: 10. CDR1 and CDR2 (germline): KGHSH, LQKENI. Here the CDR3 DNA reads TGTGCCAGCTCACGGGCGTCACAGGGGGCGAGTTCACCCCTCCACTTT. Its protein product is CASSRASQGASSPLHF. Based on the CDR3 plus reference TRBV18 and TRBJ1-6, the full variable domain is NAGVMQNPRHLVRRRGQEARLRCSPMKGHSHVYWYRQLPEEGLKFMVYLQKENIIDESGMPKERFSAEFPKEGPSILRIQQVVRGDSAAYFCASSRASQGASSPLHFGNGTRLTVT.

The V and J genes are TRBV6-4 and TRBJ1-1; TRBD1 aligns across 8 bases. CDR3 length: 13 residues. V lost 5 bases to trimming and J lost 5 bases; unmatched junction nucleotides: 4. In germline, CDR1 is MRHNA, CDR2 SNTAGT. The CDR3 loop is CASSNRGITEAFF. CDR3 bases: TGTGCCAGCAGTAACAGGGGGATAACTGAAGCTTTCTTT.

CDR3 nucleotide sequence: TGTGCCAGCAGCGTAGGTCTAGCGTCTAGCACAGATACGCAGTATTTT. Its translation is CASSVGLASSTDTQYF. The rearrangement uses TRBV9 and TRBJ2-3; possible D gene TRBD2, 6 bases. Trimming shortened V by 0 bases and J by 0 bases, and 11 bases separated the two germline ends. The length of the CDR3 is 16 residues. CDR1 is SGDLS and CDR2 is YYNGEE in the germline V gene.

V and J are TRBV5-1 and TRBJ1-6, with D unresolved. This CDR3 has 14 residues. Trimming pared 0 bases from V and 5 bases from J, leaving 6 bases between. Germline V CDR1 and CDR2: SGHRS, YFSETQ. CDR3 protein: CASSLDGDNSPLHF. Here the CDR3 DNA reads TGCGCCAGCAGCTTGGACGGTGATAATTCACCCCTCCACTTT.

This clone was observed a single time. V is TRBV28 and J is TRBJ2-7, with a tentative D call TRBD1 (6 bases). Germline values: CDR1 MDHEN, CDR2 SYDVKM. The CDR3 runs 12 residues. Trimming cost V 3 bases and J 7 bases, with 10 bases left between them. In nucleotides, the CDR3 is TGTGCCAGCAGTTTCTACAGGGAGGAGCAGTACTTC. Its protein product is CASSFYREEQYF.

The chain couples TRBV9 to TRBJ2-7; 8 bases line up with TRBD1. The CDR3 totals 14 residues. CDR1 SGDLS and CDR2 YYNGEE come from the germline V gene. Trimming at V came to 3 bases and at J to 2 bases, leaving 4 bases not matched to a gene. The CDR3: CASSAGQGPYEQYF. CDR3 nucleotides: TGTGCCAGCAGCGCCGGACAGGGTCCCTACGAGCAGTACTTC.

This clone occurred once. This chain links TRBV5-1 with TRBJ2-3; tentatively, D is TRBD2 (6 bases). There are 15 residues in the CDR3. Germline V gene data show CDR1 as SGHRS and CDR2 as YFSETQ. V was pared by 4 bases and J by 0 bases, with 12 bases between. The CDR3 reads CASSRDFSSTDTQYF. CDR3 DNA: TGCGCCAGCAGCAGGGACTTTTCTAGCACAGATACGCAGTATTTT. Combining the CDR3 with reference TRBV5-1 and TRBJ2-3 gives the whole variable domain KAGVTQTPRYLIKTRGQQVTLSCSPISGHRSVSWYQQTPGQGLQFLFEYFSETQRNKGNFPGRFSGRQFSNSRSEMNVSTLELGDSALYLCASSRDFSSTDTQYFGPGTRLTVL.

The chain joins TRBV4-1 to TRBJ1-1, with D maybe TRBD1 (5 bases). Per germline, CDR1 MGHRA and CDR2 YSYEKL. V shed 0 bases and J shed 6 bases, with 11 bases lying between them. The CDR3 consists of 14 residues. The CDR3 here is CASSQDLGVSEAFF. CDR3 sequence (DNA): TGCGCCAGCAGCCAAGATCTAGGGGTATCTGAAGCTTTCTTT.

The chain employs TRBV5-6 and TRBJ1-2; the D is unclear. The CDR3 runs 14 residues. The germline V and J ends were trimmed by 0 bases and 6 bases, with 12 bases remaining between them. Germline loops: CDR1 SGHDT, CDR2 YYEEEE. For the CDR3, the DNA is TGTGCCAGCAGCTTGGGTGGTCAGCGCCATGGCTACACCTTC. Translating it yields CASSLGGQRHGYTF.

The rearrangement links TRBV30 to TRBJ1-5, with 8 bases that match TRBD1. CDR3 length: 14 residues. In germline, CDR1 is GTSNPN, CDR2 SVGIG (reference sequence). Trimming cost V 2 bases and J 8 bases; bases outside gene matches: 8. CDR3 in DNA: TGTGCCTGGAGTAGACAGGGGTCAGAGAAGCCCCAGCATTTT. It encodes CAWSRQGSEKPQHF.

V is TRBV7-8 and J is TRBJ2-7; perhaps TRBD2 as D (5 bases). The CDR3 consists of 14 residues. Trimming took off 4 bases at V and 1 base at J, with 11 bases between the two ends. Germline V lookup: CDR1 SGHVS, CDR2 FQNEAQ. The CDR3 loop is CASSSGLTSYEQYF. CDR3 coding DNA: TGTGCCAGCAGCTCCGGACTGACATCCTACGAGCAGTACTTC.

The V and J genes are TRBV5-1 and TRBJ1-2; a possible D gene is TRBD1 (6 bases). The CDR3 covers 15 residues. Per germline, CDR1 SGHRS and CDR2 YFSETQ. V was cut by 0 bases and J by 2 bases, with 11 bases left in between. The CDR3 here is CASSLEFQGNYGYTF. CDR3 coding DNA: TGCGCCAGCAGCTTGGAATTCCAGGGGAACTATGGCTACACCTTC.

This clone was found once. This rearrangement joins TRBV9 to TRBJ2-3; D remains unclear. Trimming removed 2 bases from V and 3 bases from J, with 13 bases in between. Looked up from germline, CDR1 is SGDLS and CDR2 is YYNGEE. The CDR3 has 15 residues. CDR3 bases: TGTGCCAGCAGCGTCTCCGGCACCAGGACAGATACGCAGTATTTT. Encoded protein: CASSVSGTRTDTQYF.

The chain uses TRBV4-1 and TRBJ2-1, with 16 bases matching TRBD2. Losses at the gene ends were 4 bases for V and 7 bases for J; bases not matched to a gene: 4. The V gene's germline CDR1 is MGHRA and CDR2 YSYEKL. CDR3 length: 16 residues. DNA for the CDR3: TGCGCCAGCAGCCGCTTGGGACTAGCGGGAGGGAATGAGCAGTTCTTC. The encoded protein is CASSRLGLAGGNEQFF.